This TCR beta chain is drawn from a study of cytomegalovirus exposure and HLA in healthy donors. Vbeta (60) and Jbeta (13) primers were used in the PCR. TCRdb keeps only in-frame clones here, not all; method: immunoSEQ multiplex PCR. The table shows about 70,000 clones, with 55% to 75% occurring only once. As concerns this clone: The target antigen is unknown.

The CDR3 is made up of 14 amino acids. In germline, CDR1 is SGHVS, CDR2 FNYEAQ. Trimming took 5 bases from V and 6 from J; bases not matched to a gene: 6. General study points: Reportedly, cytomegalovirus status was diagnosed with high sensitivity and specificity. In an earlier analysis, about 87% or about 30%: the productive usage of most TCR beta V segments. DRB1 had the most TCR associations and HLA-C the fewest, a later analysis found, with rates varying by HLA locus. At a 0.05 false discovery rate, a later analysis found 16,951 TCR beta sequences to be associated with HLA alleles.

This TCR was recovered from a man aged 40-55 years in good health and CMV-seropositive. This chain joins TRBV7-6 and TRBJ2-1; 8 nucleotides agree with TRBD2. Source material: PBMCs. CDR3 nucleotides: TGTGCCAGCAGCGGGACTAGTGAAGCCAATGAGCAGTTCTTC. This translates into CASSGTSEANEQFF.